Following are 24 T cell receptor beta chains from one sample sequenced in a study of healthy donors' naive CD4 and CD8 T cells. A linear amplification protocol produced the TCR libraries from 500 ng of total RNA. TCRdb re-derived calls from the reads in MiXCR, one entry per CDR3 protein. The repertoire holds about 180,000 distinct CDR3 sequences, with around three quarters as singletons. Sequencing used naive CD4+ and CD8+ T cells sorted from blood, pooled from several donors. These TCRs come from a pool of human donors in good health; the sample pools cells from several healthy donors.

This chain joins TRBV6-5 and TRBJ2-7, with a tentative D call TRBD2 (5 bases). V was clipped by 1 base and J by 3 bases, with 13 bases between them. The CDR3 runs to 15 residues. Germline assignment: CDR1 MNHEY and CDR2 SVGAGI. The CDR3 DNA sequence: TGTGCCAGCAGTTACTTAGTTGCGGGCAGCTACGAGCAGTACTTC. Its translation: CASSYLVAGSYEQYF.

The V and J genes are TRBV29-1 and TRBJ2-1; perhaps TRBD2 as D (5 bases). The CDR3 runs to 16 residues. From germline, CDR1 is SQVTM and CDR2 ANQGSEA. V was pared by 6 bases and J by 0 bases, with 18 bases between. The CDR3 here is CSVVTGERSSYNEQFF. The CDR3 DNA sequence: TGCAGCGTGGTAACCGGGGAGCGGAGCTCCTACAATGAGCAGTTCTTC.

The rearrangement joins TRBV20-1 to TRBJ2-7, with TRBD2 identical over 10 bases. Germline assignment: CDR1 DFQATT and CDR2 SNEGSKA (reference sequence). The V segment lost 5 bases and the J segment 7 bases; nucleotides outside the gene matches: 5. The CDR3 totals 12 residues. Written as DNA, the CDR3 is TGCAGTGCTTCACTAGCGGGAAATGAGCAGTACTTC. It yields the protein CSASLAGNEQYF.

This clonotype was picked up a small number of times. The rearrangement uses TRBV29-1 and TRBJ1-3; D is unclear. The CDR3 length is 11 residues. V was shortened by 6 bases and J by 6 bases, with 9 bases between the two germline ends. Germline V gene data show CDR1 as SQVTM and CDR2 as ANQGSEA. Here the CDR3 DNA reads TGCAGCGTGGTTGGGGAAAACACCATATATTTT. Amino acids: CSVVGENTIYF.

The chain uses TRBV30 and TRBJ1-2; D is uncertain. The CDR3 has 15 residues. Trimming pared 3 bases from V and 1 base from J, leaving 15 bases between. Germline lookup yields CDR1 GTSNPN and CDR2 SVGIG (reference sequence). The CDR3: CAWRPRPVFNYGYTF. The CDR3 DNA is TGTGCCTGGAGACCTAGGCCCGTTTTTAACTATGGCTACACCTTC.

The chain employs TRBV29-1 and TRBJ2-7; 11 bases line up with TRBD1. V lost 6 bases to trimming and J lost 5 bases; unmatched junction nucleotides: 6. The germline gives CDR1 SQVTM, CDR2 ANQGSEA. The CDR3 is 13 residues long. CDR3 DNA sequence: TGCAGCGTAACCGGGACAGGGGGTCACGAGCAGTACTTC. It is translated as CSVTGTGGHEQYF.

This rearrangement joins TRBV27 to TRBJ2-7; maybe TRBD1 (7 bases). Germline-derived CDR1 and CDR2 are MNHEY and SMNVEV (reference sequence). The length of the CDR3 is 14 residues. With 6 bases removed from V and 1 base from J, the gap between germline ends came to 13 bases. The CDR3 DNA reads TGTGCCAGCAGGCCCCCAGGGGGGTCCTACGAGCAGTACGTC. Its translation is CASRPPGGSYEQYV.

This chain joins TRBV7-8 and TRBJ2-3; D is unclear. Germline V CDR1 and CDR2: SGHVS, FQNEAQ. Deletions cut 5 bases from V and 4 bases from J, with 16 bases between. This CDR3 spans 15 amino acids. The CDR3 is CASSPTLRYADTQYF. CDR3 in DNA: TGTGCCAGCAGCCCGACGTTGAGATACGCAGATACGCAGTATTTT.

In its sample, this clonotype was seen once. This chain links TRBV29-1 with TRBJ1-1; TRBD1 might be the D (6 bases). The V end was cut by 6 bases, the J end by 5 bases, with 19 bases between. In germline, CDR1 is SQVTM, CDR2 ANQGSEA. This CDR3 spans 14 amino acids. The CDR3 nucleotides are TGCAGCGTCGCTGGATCCCCAGGGGTAACTGAAGCTTTCTTT. Translation gives CSVAGSPGVTEAFF.

The chain has TRBV27 and TRBJ1-5, with D possibly being TRBD1 (5 bases). The germline gives CDR1 MNHEY, CDR2 SMNVEV (reference sequence). The CDR3 runs to 14 residues. V was trimmed by 2 bases and J by 4 bases, leaving 9 bases between them. CDR3 DNA: TGTGCCAGCAGTTTAGGGGCCGCTAATCAGCCCCAGCATTTT. It translates to CASSLGAANQPQHF.

The genes are TRBV19 and TRBJ1-5; TRBD1 aligns across 9 bases. This CDR3 contains 16 residues. From germline, CDR1 is LNHDA and CDR2 SQIVND (reference sequence). Germline trimming cut 4 bases from V and 5 bases from J; bases unmatched to any gene: 9. CDR3 loop: CASSTLPGQGDQPQHF. The DNA for the CDR3 is TGTGCCAGTAGTACCTTGCCGGGACAGGGCGATCAGCCCCAGCATTTT.

The rearrangement links TRBV29-1 to TRBJ1-2; no firm D call. The length of the CDR3 is 13 residues. V was cut by 3 bases and J by 4 bases, with 12 bases left in between. From germline, CDR1 is SQVTM and CDR2 ANQGSEA. CDR3 sequence (DNA): TGCAGCGTTGAGTCCGCAGAATTCTATGGCTACACCTTC. The encoded protein is CSVESAEFYGYTF. The complete variable domain, with remaining parts taken from reference TRBV29-1 and TRBJ1-2, reads SAVISQKPSRDICQRGTSLTIQCQVDSQVTMMFWYRQQPGQSLTLIATANQGSEATYESGFVIDKFPISRPNLTFSTLTVSNMSPEDSSIYLCSVESAEFYGYTFGSGTRLTVV.

There are a few counts of this clonotype. The rearrangement uses TRBV29-1 and TRBJ2-7; weak D call: TRBD1 (6 bases). Per germline, CDR1 SQVTM and CDR2 ANQGSEA. Trimming removed 5 bases from V and 1 base from J, with 12 bases in between. This CDR3 is built from 13 residues. CDR3 region: CSVRVDSSYEQYF. The CDR3 region has the DNA TGCAGCGTTCGGGTGGACAGTTCCTACGAGCAGTACTTC.

The rearrangement links TRBV19 to TRBJ1-1; no clear D. With 7 bases removed from V and 1 base from J, the gap between germline ends came to 7 bases. Germline CDR1 LNHDA, CDR2 SQIVND (reference sequence). The CDR3 extends over 12 amino acids. CDR3 loop: CASNPGNTEAFF. The CDR3 DNA reads as TGTGCCAGTAACCCTGGGAACACTGAAGCTTTCTTT.

The chain uses TRBV29-1 and TRBJ1-3; tentatively, D is TRBD1 (6 bases). Germline assignment: CDR1 SQVTM and CDR2 ANQGSEA. This CDR3 is built from 12 residues. Trimming cost V 6 bases and J 2 bases, with 8 bases left between them. CDR3 amino acids: CSVTGTGNTIYF. The CDR3 DNA reads TGCAGCGTGACAGGCACTGGAAACACCATATATTTT.

Regarding this clonotype: A much larger clonotype is one base distant, so this may be a read error. This rearrangement joins TRBV29-1 to TRBJ1-1, with D unclear. Per the germline V gene, CDR1 is SQVTM and CDR2 is ANQGSEA. The CDR3 length is 11 residues. The germline V and J ends were trimmed by 4 bases and 1 base, with 4 bases remaining between them. For the CDR3, the DNA is TGCAGCGTTGTGGAGAACACTGAAGCTTTCTTT. Its translation is CSVVENTEAFF.

This clonotype has more than one count but fewer than ten. The V call is TRBV6-5, the J call TRBJ1-4; D not certain. This CDR3 has 13 residues. The V end lost 4 bases, the J end lost 5 bases, and 8 bases lay between the germline ends. In germline, CDR1 is MNHEY, CDR2 SVGAGI. The CDR3 coding sequence is TGTGCCAGCAGTTTAGGAGGAAATGAAAAACTGTTTTTT. This codes for CASSLGGNEKLFF.

The V call is TRBV29-1, the J call TRBJ2-7, with D possibly TRBD1 on 7 matching bases. The CDR3 length is 18 residues. Germline loops: CDR1 SQVTM, CDR2 ANQGSEA. V lost 0 bases, J lost 3 bases, and 24 bases lay in between. CDR3 DNA: TGCAGCGTTGAAGATCCACGTACCCACAGGGGAGGAGTCTACGAGCAGTACTTC. This sequence encodes CSVEDPRTHRGGVYEQYF.

The J gene is TRBJ2-1, the V gene TRBV27, with 9 bases fitting TRBD2. There are 15 residues in the CDR3. V shed 6 bases and J 3 bases; nucleotides not matched to a gene: 6. The germline V gene has CDR1 MNHEY and CDR2 SMNVEV (reference sequence). CDR3 residues: CASRSGLAGYNEQFF. The DNA of the CDR3 is TGTGCCAGCAGGTCGGGACTAGCTGGCTACAATGAGCAGTTCTTC.

This clonotype was observed a handful of times. The chain recombines TRBV4-1 with TRBJ1-2; D is uncertain. The CDR3 consists of 14 residues. CDR1 and CDR2 (germline): MGHRA, YSYEKL. V lost 1 base, J lost 2 bases, and 8 bases lay in between. CDR3 DNA: TGCGCCAGCAGCCAAGGTGGGGAAAACTATGGCTACACCTTC. Protein sequence: CASSQGGENYGYTF.

The J gene is TRBJ2-5, the V gene TRBV29-1, with D tentatively TRBD1 (6 bases). Germline V gene sequence: CDR1 SQVTM, CDR2 ANQGSEA. V lost 5 bases to trimming and J lost 0 bases, with 10 bases between them. This CDR3 contains 13 residues. The CDR3 sequence is CSVSGQHQETQYF. CDR3 DNA: TGCAGCGTTTCTGGACAGCACCAAGAGACCCAGTACTTC.

The chain combines TRBV19 with TRBJ1-2; maybe TRBD1 (5 bases). V was cut by 7 bases and J by 5 bases, with 8 bases left in between. The CDR3 is made up of 11 amino acids. Germline CDR1 reads LNHDA; CDR2 reads SQIVND (reference sequence). In DNA, the CDR3 is TGTGCCAGTACCGCAGGGTATGGCTACACCTTC. Translating gives CASTAGYGYTF.

V gene TRBV5-6 combines with J gene TRBJ2-6; D call uncertain. CDR1 and CDR2 (germline): SGHDT, YYEEEE. This CDR3 is built from 14 residues. Between the trimmed V and J ends, which lost 3 bases and 2 bases, there was a span of 6 bases. The chain's CDR3 is CASSWRPGANVLTF. In nucleotides, the CDR3 is TGTGCCAGCAGCTGGCGACCTGGGGCCAACGTCCTGACTTTC.

The J gene is TRBJ2-1, the V gene TRBV6-2 or TRBV6-3; D perhaps matches TRBD2 (6 bases). Trimming cost V 10 bases and J 0 bases, with 13 bases left between them. Germline V CDR1 and CDR2: MNHEY, SVGEGT. The CDR3 runs to 14 residues. CDR3 amino acids: CATSRESSYNEQFF. CDR3 DNA: TGTGCCACCTCCCGGGAGTCCTCCTACAATGAGCAGTTCTTC.